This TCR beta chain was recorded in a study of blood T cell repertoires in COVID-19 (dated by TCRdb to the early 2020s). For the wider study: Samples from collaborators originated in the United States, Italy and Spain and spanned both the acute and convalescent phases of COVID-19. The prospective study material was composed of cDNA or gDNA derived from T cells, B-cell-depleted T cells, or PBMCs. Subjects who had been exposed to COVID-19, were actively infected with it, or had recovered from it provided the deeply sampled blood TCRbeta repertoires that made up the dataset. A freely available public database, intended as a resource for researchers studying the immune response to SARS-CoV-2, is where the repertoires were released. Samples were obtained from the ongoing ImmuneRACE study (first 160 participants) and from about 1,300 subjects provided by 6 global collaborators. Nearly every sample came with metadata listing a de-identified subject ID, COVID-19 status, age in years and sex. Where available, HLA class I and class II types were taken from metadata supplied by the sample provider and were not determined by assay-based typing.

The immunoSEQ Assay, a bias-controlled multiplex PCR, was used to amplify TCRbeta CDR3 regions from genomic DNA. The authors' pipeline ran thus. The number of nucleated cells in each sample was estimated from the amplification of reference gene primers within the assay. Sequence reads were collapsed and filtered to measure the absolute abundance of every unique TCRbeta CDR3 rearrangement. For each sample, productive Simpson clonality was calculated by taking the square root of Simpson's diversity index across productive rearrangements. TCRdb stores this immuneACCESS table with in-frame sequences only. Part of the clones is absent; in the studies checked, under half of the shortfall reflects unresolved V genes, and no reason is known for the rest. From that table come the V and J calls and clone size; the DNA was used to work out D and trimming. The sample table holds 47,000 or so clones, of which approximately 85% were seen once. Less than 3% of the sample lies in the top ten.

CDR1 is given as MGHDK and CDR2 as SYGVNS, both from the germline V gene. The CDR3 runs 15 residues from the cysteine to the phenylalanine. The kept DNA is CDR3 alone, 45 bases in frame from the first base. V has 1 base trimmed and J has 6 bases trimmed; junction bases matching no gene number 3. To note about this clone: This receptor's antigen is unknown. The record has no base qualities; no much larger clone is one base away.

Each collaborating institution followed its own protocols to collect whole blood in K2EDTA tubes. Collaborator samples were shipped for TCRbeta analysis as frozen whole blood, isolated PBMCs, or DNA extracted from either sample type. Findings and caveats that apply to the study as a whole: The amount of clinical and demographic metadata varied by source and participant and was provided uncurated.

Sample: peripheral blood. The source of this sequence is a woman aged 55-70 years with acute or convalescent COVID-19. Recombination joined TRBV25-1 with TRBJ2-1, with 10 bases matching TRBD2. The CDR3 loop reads CASSELAGGFNEQFF. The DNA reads TGTGCCAGCAGTGAATTAGCGGGAGGTTTCAATGAGCAGTTCTTC.